Listed here is a single T cell receptor (beta chain). Its antigen is unknown. Sorted populations all exceeded 95% purity. The data were taken from a study of beta chain features in type 1 diabetes. The CDR3 covers 14 residues. Germline CDR1 reads MNHEY; CDR2 reads SMNVEV (reference sequence). V dropped 6 bases and J dropped 6; count of bases not matched to a gene: 6. All of the isolated RNA was reverse transcribed, so expressed TCRB transcripts were sequenced. Sequencing used immunoSEQ multiplex PCR; TCRdb keeps in-frame clones, though not all of them. The table shows more than 85,000 clones, with 30% to 40% occurring only once. General study results and limits: Unsettled here was the matter of whether HLA type influences TCRB rearrangement. Moderate yet significant TCRB CDR3 shortening was seen in Type 1 diabetes patients in all four CD4+ subsets. The study found that naive, central memory and Treg TCRB repertoires appeared more similar in patients than in healthy donors.

The clonotype originates from a woman aged 18-29 years in good health. The sequencing input was stem cell memory CD4+ T cells from blood. This chain connects TRBV27 to TRBJ2-4, with TRBD2 matching over 9 bases. CDR3 sequence: CASSRGTSRNIQYF. CDR3 nucleotides: TGTGCCAGCAGCCGCGGGACTAGCAGAAACATTCAGTACTTC.